The T cell receptor beta chain under discussion was sequenced for a study of T cell changes during pregnancy in multiple sclerosis. Sequenced by immunoSEQ multiplex PCR; TCRdb stores in-frame clones only, minus some. This sample has 55,000 to 65,000 clones, with 90% found just once. The CDR3 sequence is 16 residues long. CDR1 and CDR2 (germline): LNHDA, SQIVND (reference sequence). Trimming shortened V by 7 bases and J by 3 bases, and 21 bases separated the two germline ends. The sequence came from a female donor in good health, enrolled as a control in a pregnancy study. J is TRBJ1-2 and V is TRBV19, with unresolved D. Material: peripheral blood, obtained in the first trimester of pregnancy. CDR3 sequence (DNA): TGTGCCAGTATTCCTTCAGGACTGGGAAGGGACTATGGCTACACCTTC. Amino acid sequence: CASIPSGLGRDYGYTF.